This TCR beta chain was recorded in a study of shared clonotypes between healthy human individuals. Per germline, CDR1 LNHDA and CDR2 SQIVND (reference sequence). This CDR3 is 15 amino acids long. V shed 6 bases, J shed 3 bases, and the junction held 10 bases outside the gene matches. This clone was seen a handful of times. Antigen: not known. HIV-negative, healthy adults without recent acute infections or vaccinations were the donors. TCRdb's copy holds only in-frame clones and misses some; the assay was immunoSEQ multiplex PCR. The table has about half a million clones, 75% to 85% seen once; the top ten hold under 15%. Study results and limitations: Sequencing depth was expected to affect clonotype sharing among donors. Genetic and exposure-history diversity was limited by the few donors.

This TCR came from a woman in her forties in good health. Some clones in this sample may be carry-over from other donors' samples. The sample comprised PBMCs. The chain has TRBV19 and TRBJ1-1; 7 nucleotides line up with TRBD1. CDR3 in DNA: TGTGCCAGTAGATGGAGGGGGCAAGTAGACACTGAAGCTTTCTTT. This sequence encodes CASRWRGQVDTEAFF.